This entry features one T cell receptor (beta chain) sequence. Its antigen remains unidentified. Per-nucleotide qualities are absent, and no much larger clonotype sits a single base away. These data come from a study of cytomegalovirus exposure and HLA in healthy donors (dated by TCRdb to about 2017). The study in broad terms: An earlier analysis of approximately 640 of the donors reported about 250 Gb of sequence data and 117 million unique TCR beta sequences from 150 million to 200 million T cells. An early release covering some 640 HLA-typed donors comprised roughly 300 gigabases of sequencing data and around 86 million unique TCR sequences. Among the roughly 370 genotyped donors, around 81% belonged to the genetic ancestry cluster associated with self-reported Caucasian donors. The study was designed to test whether signatures of past pathogen exposure could be identified by cataloging public T cell receptors. The study profiled the T cell repertoires of more than 500 subjects by immunosequencing and related them to cytomegalovirus serostatus. A separate validation cohort of 100 to 150 different subjects was used in addition to the approximately 700-subject first cohort. To predict cytomegalovirus infection status, the study brought together high-throughput TCR immunosequencing, statistical association of individual TCRs with disease status, and machine learning. In a later analysis, previously published TCR beta repertoires from about 640 donors were re-analyzed and high-resolution HLA genotyping was added so that TCR occurrence patterns could be studied. The later analysis used no new phenotypic data to find candidate immune exposures, relying instead on TCR beta sequences and their occurrence across donors. An earlier analysis of around 640 of the donors used high-throughput TCR beta sequencing to judge whether each TCR beta V gene segment behaved as functional or pseudogenic. Donor age, sex, ethnicity and CMV serostatus were compiled alongside the repertoire data. A later genetic analysis took genome-wide SNP genotypes for about three fifths of the roughly 700 donors and used that subset as a discovery cohort. Every discovery cohort repertoire had been produced on one sequencing platform. HLA typing included class I and class II loci at four-digit resolution. Typing coverage varied by locus: roughly 629-630 donors for A, B, C, DRB1 and DQB1; around 560 for DQA1; about 590 for DPA1; 450 to 480 for DPB1. About 5 DR-DQ haplotypes were handled as single units for association and clustering, since linkage in the cohort was strong. Among roughly 400 genotyped donors of the cohort, an average of around 240,000 unique TCR beta nucleotide sequences were sequenced per donor, about a sixth of them non-productive. What the study reported, not specific to this receptor: Linkage disequilibrium might explain the correlated functional status among segregating V segments, but an unknown experimental factor could not be ruled out. A total of 150 to 200 TCR beta chains were listed by the study as associated with cytomegalovirus. Several of the top co-occurrence clusters appeared to be linked to parvovirus B19, influenza, CMV and Epstein-Barr virus, according to a later analysis. Assigning TCR associations to individual alleles was difficult when HLA alleles, especially DR and DQ, strongly co-occurred. Most CMV-associated TCR beta chains appeared to be HLA-restricted in a later analysis, and the HLA associations seemed to be driven largely by CMV exposure. Most TCR sequences were observed very rarely across donors, whereas some public TCRs were present in many individuals. Compared with equally common non-associated chains, HLA-associated TCR beta chains in a later analysis were more clonally expanded and had lower generation probabilities. In a later analysis, the rate of TCR association differed among HLA loci, with DRB1 alleles having the most associated TCRs and HLA-C alleles having the fewest. A later genetic analysis reported fewer N-insertions in productive TCRs among donors in an Asian-associated ancestry cluster than the approximately 670-donor mean. The classifier was reported to diagnose cytomegalovirus status with high specificity and sensitivity in both the original cohort and the validation cohort. HLA typing was unavailable for some donors at each locus, so association tests used only the typed subset. The only immune exposure information available for the cohort was CMV serostatus. In vitro tests confirmed that three of the cytomegalovirus-associated TCR beta chains recognize cytomegalovirus antigens. Only TCR beta chains were sequenced in this cohort, and the absence of alpha or paired-chain data limited detectable features. A further reported finding was that TCR beta sequences accurately predicted the HLA-A and HLA-B alleles for most subjects in the first cohort. Specific HLA alleles were associated with 15,000 to 20,000 TCR beta sequences at a false discovery rate of 0.05 in a later analysis. In an earlier analysis of around 500 of the donors, most TCR beta V segments appeared in productive rearrangements about 87% or about 30% of the time, broadly matching IMGT annotations. Roughly uniform sequencing depth across donors was assumed in presence/absence analyses, although this assumption may not hold. The authors suggested that the approach could potentially be extended to other disease states and immunological phenotypes. Because counts were too low, some 16 rarely observed V segments, including chromosome 9 orphons, were excluded from the earlier analysis of around 590 of the donors. In a later genetic analysis, a missense DCLRE1C variant was associated with V-gene and J-gene trimming of TCR beta chains, and the association was replicated in an independent cohort. A group of highly shared sequence variants was considered likely to be a technical artifact of the sequencing pipeline. Some IMGT-functional V segments, including TRBV6-2 and TRBV6-3, could not be told apart with the 87-base-pair reads, so those segments were excluded.

In total, around 600 healthy bone marrow donors made up the cohort. At the time of sampling, all cohort members were nominally healthy, though unrecorded immune exposures were likely present. The donor was CMV seropositive and belonged to the group of more than 250 seropositive cohort members. Every donor gave a peripheral blood sample, and the peripheral blood mononuclear cells from that sample were used for TCR beta sequencing. Genomic DNA extraction from the blood cell samples was performed with the Qiagen DNeasy Blood Extraction Kit. To prepare the library, the immunoSEQ multiplex PCR assay was applied. A mixture of 60 forward primers for TCR Vbeta segments and 13 reverse primers for TCR Jbeta segments was used in the multiplex PCR. The CDR3 region of rearranged TCR beta genes was amplified from genomic DNA with a multiplex PCR assay. The amplified TCR beta libraries were sequenced on the Illumina HiSeq System as 87-base-pair reads. The authors processed their data as follows. A later analysis tallied 75 million to 85 million unique TCR beta chains across the 666 repertoires, and approximately 12 million of those chains were shared by two or more donors. Raw reads were error-corrected and collapsed into unique sequences by a nearest-neighbor algorithm in which closely related sequences were merged to remove PCR and sequencing errors. CDR3 sequences were aligned to IMGT reference sequences to assign V, D and J gene segments. For a sequence to be retained, a match of at least six nucleotides was required to both a V gene segment and a J gene segment. Rearrangements were called productive when the CDR3 lacked stop codons and stayed in frame with V and J; all others were non-productive. Following IMGT convention, CDR3 was defined as the stretch from the second conserved V-encoded cysteine to the conserved J-encoded phenylalanine. The earlier analysis of roughly 590 of the donors excluded sequences that lacked an unambiguous match to a single V gene segment. An earlier analysis of a few hundred of the donors classified V segments as functional when productive rearrangements were above 56.7% and as segregating when the standard deviation between donors was above 5%. A statistical classification framework was built for diagnosing cytomegalovirus status from the catalog of TCR beta chain sequences. A later analysis assigned V and J genes by comparing TCR nucleotide sequences with IMGT/GENE-DB human TR gene sequences. A later analysis assigned CDR3 sequences and most-parsimonious VDJ recombination scenarios with the TCRdist pipeline. In a later analysis, each TCR beta chain was defined by its CDR3 amino acid sequence together with its V-gene family, and reads lacking a unique V-gene family were excluded. In a later analysis, fewer than 650 highly shared, low-generation-probability nucleotide sequences were removed to address suspected cross-contamination and a sequencing artifact. In a later analysis, a clonal expansion index was calculated for each public chain from normalized within-repertoire ranks of inferred template counts. In a later analysis, generation probabilities were computed with a VDJ recombination model fitted to out-of-frame rearrangements, and the resulting probabilities were checked against IGoR. In a later analysis, TCR-TCR, TCR-HLA and TCR-CMV co-occurrence was scored with hypergeometric tests, and a repertoire-size bias correction was applied to TCR pairs. To estimate false discovery rates, a later analysis permuted the HLA or CMV assignments 20 times. In a later analysis, co-occurring TCRs were grouped using DBSCAN, and TCRdist sequence similarity was added for clustering within HLA-allele-positive subsets. Co-occurrence clustering excluded repertoires with fewer than 30,000 or more than 120,000 public chains, plus five with anomalous nucleotide sharing. TCRdb obtained this table from immuneACCESS and retained in-frame rearrangements with V and J assigned. These tables miss some clones; where compared with another copy, unresolved V genes account for less than half of the shortfall, and the remainder is unexplained. The DNA gave D and trimming, while V, J and clone size come from that table. The table for this sample lists approximately 71,000 clones; about two thirds of them were counted only once. Around an eighth of the sample is in the top ten clones.

Per the germline V gene (reference sequence), SGHNT is the CDR1 and YYREEE is the CDR2. V has 4 bases trimmed and J has 5 bases trimmed; junction bases matching no gene number 4. Including cysteine and phenylalanine, the CDR3 has 15 amino acids. This entry keeps only the CDR3 DNA: 45 bases, framed from base 1. What was sequenced was PBMCs. The rearranged chain carries TRBV5-4 and TRBJ1-6; TRBD1 agrees with 9 junctional bases. This TCR was recovered from a woman between 35 and 50 years old in good health and CMV-seropositive. Read as DNA, the sequence is TGTGCCAGCAGCAAGGGACAGGGACATAATTCACCCCTCCACTTT. Protein translation: CASSKGQGHNSPLHF.